The sequence of this TCR beta chain was determined in a study of blood T cell repertoires in COVID-19. Generated by immunoSEQ multiplex PCR, the TCRdb table keeps only in-frame clones and is missing some. The table records about 120,000 clones, about 78% of them present only once. Trimming took off 1 base at V and 1 base at J, with 10 bases between the two ends. The CDR3 runs 15 residues. Germline V CDR1 and CDR2: SGHRS, YFSETQ. The specimen was peripheral blood. This TCR derives from a man between 65 and 79 years old with acute or convalescent COVID-19. This sequence joins TRBV5-1 and TRBJ2-3; D perhaps matches TRBD1 (6 bases). This CDR3 is CASSLKTGRTDTQYF. CDR3 nucleotide sequence: TGCGCCAGCAGCTTGAAGACAGGACGCACAGATACGCAGTATTTT.